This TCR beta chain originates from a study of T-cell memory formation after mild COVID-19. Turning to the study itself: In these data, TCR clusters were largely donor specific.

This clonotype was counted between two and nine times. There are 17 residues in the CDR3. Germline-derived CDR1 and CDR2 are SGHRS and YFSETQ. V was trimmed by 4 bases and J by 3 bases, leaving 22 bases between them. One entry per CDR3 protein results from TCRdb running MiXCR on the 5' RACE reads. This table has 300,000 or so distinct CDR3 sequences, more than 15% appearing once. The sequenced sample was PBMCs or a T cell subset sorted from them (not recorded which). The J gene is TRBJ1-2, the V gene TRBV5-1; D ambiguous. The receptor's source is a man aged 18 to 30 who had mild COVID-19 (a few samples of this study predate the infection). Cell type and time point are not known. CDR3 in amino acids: CASSPYSGPQSHYGYTF. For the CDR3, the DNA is TGCGCCAGCAGCCCGTATTCCGGGCCTCAATCTCACTATGGCTACACCTTC.